The clone carrying this T cell receptor beta chain was detected only a few times. The germline V gene encodes CDR1 SQVTM and CDR2 ANQGSEA. CDR3 size: 13 residues. Trimming stripped 1 base from V and 7 bases from J, with 12 bases between. This entry belongs to a study of identical twins. TCRdb redid the calling of the 5' RACE reads with MiXCR, one entry per CDR3 protein. The sample lists roughly 480,000 distinct CDR3 sequences; roughly a quarter were seen once. The sample also formed part of further work on T cells expressing NK-cell markers. That investigation notes: The dominant NKG2C+ clonotypes represented about 1.0-7.5% of CD8+ T cells in more than five donors.

The rearrangement uses TRBV29-1 and TRBJ2-3; D gene ambiguous. Material for sequencing was CD4+ T cells sorted from blood. The TCR comes from a woman in her late teens or twenties in good health. The CDR3 region is CSVEGFWPNTQYF. CDR3 DNA sequence: TGCAGCGTTGAAGGGTTCTGGCCAAATACGCAGTATTTT.